Listed below are T cell receptor beta chains from one sample, sequenced in a study of blood T cells in healthy people across ages. MiXCR, run by TCRdb on the 5' RACE reads, gives a single entry per CDR3 protein. Here the sample spans 1.4 million or so distinct CDR3 sequences, approximately 42% being singletons. The sample was blood. The receptors stem from a woman aged 18-29 years in good health. The CDR3 runs from the conserved cysteine through the conserved F or W.

J gene,CDR3 length,V gene,CDR3 protein
TRBJ2-7,13,TRBV29-1,CSISTPSSYEQYF
TRBJ1-1,14,TRBV7-2,CASSLVYSDTEAFF
TRBJ1-2,13,TRBV7-9,CASSPQGESGYTF
TRBJ1-2,9,TRBV29-1,CSVEYGYTF
TRBJ1-3,15,TRBV4-2,CASSFSGKSGNTIYF
TRBJ2-1,15,TRBV6-2/TRBV6-3,CASSYTREGPNEQFF
TRBJ2-1,15,TRBV28,CASSQIRDTHNEQFF
TRBJ2-5,11,TRBV27,CASRSKETQYF
TRBJ2-5,22,TRBV4-1,CASSPEGLPGASGGPKGETQYF
TRBJ1-1,15,TRBV11-2,CASRLGGAMNTEAFF
TRBJ1-2,16,TRBV12-3/TRBV12-4,CASSFASQVANYGYTF
TRBJ2-3,14,TRBV20-1,CSAPSGGAWDTQYF
TRBJ1-2,13,TRBV2,CASSETARDGYTF
TRBJ2-7,15,TRBV20-1,CSAGTSGSIVYEQYF
TRBJ2-7,16,TRBV25-1,CASSDGGGATNYEQYF
TRBJ2-7,17,TRBV6-2/TRBV6-3,CASSYGTFSGTAYEQYF
TRBJ2-3,12,TRBV20-1,CSARTSTDTQYF
TRBJ2-7,14,TRBV4-3,CASSLSTPGYEQYF
TRBJ2-1,12,TRBV12-3/TRBV12-4,CASSHRVGEQFF
TRBJ1-2,14,TRBV5-1,CASSFIEGAYGYTF
TRBJ2-1,16,TRBV4-3,CASSQDPGGALNEQFF
TRBJ2-2,16,TRBV4-3,CASSQVAGLKTGELFF
TRBJ1-1,14,TRBV6-5,CASRVRGINTEAFF
TRBJ2-1,14,TRBV6-5,CASKGRGAYNEQFF
TRBJ2-7,12,TRBV20-1,CSGGGRANEQYF
TRBJ2-1,18,TRBV12-3/TRBV12-4,CASSSHGKGRERDNEQFF
TRBJ2-7,15,TRBV3-1,CASSPRGSLSYEQYF